The T cell receptor (beta chain) described here comes from a study of T cell changes during pregnancy in multiple sclerosis. Only in-frame clones appear in the TCRdb table, and some are missing; sequencing was by immunoSEQ multiplex PCR. The sample carries some 100,000 clones, around 93% recorded once. The length of the CDR3 is 16 residues. Germline V gives CDR1 LGHNA, CDR2 YNFKEQ. The ends lost 4 bases at V and 12 bases at J; junction bases unmatched: 14. This sample comprised peripheral blood, obtained before pregnancy. The V and J genes are TRBV4-2 and TRBJ2-1; 11 bases are shared with TRBD2. This receptor was taken from a female donor with multiple sclerosis, enrolled in a pregnancy study. The CDR3 coding sequence is TGTGCCAGCAGCCGCTCCGGGACTAGCGGTTTCAAGGCGCAGTTCTTC. Amino acids: CASSRSGTSGFKAQFF.